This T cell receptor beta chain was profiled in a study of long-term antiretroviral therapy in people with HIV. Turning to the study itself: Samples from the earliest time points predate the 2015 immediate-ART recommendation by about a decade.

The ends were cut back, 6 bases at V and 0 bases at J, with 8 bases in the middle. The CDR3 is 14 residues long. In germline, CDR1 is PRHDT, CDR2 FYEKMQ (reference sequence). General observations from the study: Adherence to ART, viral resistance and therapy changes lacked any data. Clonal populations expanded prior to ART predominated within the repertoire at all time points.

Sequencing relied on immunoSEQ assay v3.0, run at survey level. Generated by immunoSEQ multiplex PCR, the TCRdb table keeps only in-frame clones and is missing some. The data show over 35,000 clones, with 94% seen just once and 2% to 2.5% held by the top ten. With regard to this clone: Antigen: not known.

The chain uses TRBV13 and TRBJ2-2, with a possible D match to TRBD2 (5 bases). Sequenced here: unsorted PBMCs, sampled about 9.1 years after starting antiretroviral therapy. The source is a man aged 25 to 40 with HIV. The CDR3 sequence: CASREGANTGELFF. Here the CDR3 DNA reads TGTGCCAGCAGAGAGGGTGCGAACACCGGGGAGCTGTTTTTT.